This T cell receptor (beta chain) derives from a study of T-cell reconstitution after alpha-beta-depleted transplantation in children. CDR3 length: 13 residues. Trimming took 7 bases from V and 6 from J; bases not matched to a gene: 9. CDR1 and CDR2 from the germline V gene are SGHRS and YFSETQ. Study outcomes and limitations: Newly made T cells mostly supplied T-cell counts and diversity one year after transplant. Surviving recipient cells, namely T cells and thymic progenitors, were the source of high day-60 TCRbeta diversity in some patients. The origin of alpha-beta T cells about two months after transplant was reportedly several hundred expanded graft clones.

With respect to this clonotype: Its antigen is unknown.

Unique molecular identifiers were incorporated during preparation of the TCRbeta library. One entry per CDR3 protein results from TCRdb running MiXCR on the PCR reads. The table lists about 130,000 distinct CDR3 sequences, roughly 10% of them singletons. The sequenced sample was PBMCs, mostly from graft donor cells, obtained 180 days after TCRalphabeta/CD19-depleted stem cell transplant. V gene TRBV5-1 combines with J gene TRBJ2-7; TRBD2 matches 8 bases. The origin of this receptor is a girl less than two years old who had a stem cell transplant for combined immunodeficiency, so the T cells may come from the graft donor. For the CDR3, the DNA is TGCGCCAGCCGCCCGGGAGGGGGTGGCGAGCAGTACTTC. This encodes CASRPGGGGEQYF.